The 2 T cell receptor beta chains presented below share a single source sample, sequenced in a study of blood T cell repertoires in COVID-19. The repertoire was sequenced with immunoSEQ multiplex PCR; TCRdb's copy has only in-frame clones and lacks some. The sample has fewer than 130,000 clones; approximately 90% are singletons. The sample was peripheral blood. Source of these receptors: a woman aged 45-60 years with acute or convalescent COVID-19.

The gene calls are TRBV7-2 and TRBJ2-1; TRBD1 is a possible D gene (6 bases). V was shortened by 5 bases and J by 9 bases, with 17 bases between the two germline ends. Per germline, CDR1 SGHTA and CDR2 FQGNSA. The CDR3 runs to 14 residues. DNA of the CDR3: TGTGCCAGCAGCCAAAGGCAGGGGACAACTGAGCAGTTCTTC. It yields the protein CASSQRQGTTEQFF.

In this sample, this clone turned up a few times. The chain recombines TRBV14 with TRBJ1-1; perhaps TRBD1 as D (6 bases). The CDR3 totals 13 residues. V was pared by 5 bases and J by 3 bases, with 10 bases between. CDR1 SGHDN and CDR2 FVKESK come from the germline V gene. CDR3 nucleotides: TGTGCCAGCAGCTCGCAGGGGTACACTGAAGCTTTCTTT. This gives the protein CASSSQGYTEAFF.